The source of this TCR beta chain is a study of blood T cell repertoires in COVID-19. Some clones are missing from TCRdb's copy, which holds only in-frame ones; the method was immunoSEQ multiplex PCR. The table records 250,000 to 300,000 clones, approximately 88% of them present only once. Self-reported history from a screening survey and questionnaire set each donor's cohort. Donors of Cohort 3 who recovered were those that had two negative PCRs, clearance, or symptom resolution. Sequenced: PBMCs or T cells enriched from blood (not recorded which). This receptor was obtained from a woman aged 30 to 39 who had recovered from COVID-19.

The DNA of the CDR3 is TGCAGCGTTGGTCGCAGCGTGACAGATACGCAGTATTTT. Protein product: CSVGRSVTDTQYF. This chain uses TRBV29-1 with TRBJ2-3; D remains unclear. Germline values: CDR1 SQVTM, CDR2 ANQGSEA. The germline V and J ends were trimmed by 4 bases and 3 bases, with 11 bases remaining between them. The CDR3 totals 13 residues.